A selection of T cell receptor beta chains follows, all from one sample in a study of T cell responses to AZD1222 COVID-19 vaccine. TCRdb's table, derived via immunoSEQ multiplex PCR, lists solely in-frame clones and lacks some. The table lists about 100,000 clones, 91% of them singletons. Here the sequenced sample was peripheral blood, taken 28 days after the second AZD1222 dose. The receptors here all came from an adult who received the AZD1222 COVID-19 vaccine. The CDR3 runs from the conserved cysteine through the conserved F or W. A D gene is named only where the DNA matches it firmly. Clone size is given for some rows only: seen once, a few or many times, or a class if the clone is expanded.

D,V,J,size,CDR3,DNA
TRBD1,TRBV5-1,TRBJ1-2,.,CASSLAGTGNYGYTF,TGCGCCAGCAGCTTGGCCGGGACAGGGAACTATGGCTACACCTTC
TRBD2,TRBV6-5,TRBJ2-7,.,CASNRGREYEQYF,TGTGCCAGCAACCGCGGGAGGGAGTACGAGCAGTACTTC
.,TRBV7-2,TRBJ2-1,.,CASSFYKSSYNEQFF,TGTGCCAGCAGCTTCTACAAAAGCTCCTACAATGAGCAGTTCTTC
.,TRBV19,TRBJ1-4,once,CASMGFEKLFF,TGTGCCAGTATGGGCTTCGAAAAACTGTTTTTT
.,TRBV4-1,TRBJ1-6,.,CASSQGVQSPLHF,TGCGCCAGCAGCCAAGGGGTCCAGTCACCCCTCCACTTT
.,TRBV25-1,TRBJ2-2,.,CASSDAGITGELFF,TGTGCCAGCAGTGATGCAGGGATCACCGGGGAGCTGTTTTTT
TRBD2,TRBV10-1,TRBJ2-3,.,CASSATSPDTQYF,TGCGCCAGCAGTGCGACTAGCCCCGATACGCAGTATTTT
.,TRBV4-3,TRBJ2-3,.,CASSQAVWEDTQYF,TGCGCCAGCAGCCAAGCCGTATGGGAAGATACGCAGTATTTT
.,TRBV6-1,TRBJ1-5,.,CASSERQPNSNQPQHF,TGTGCCAGCAGTGAAAGGCAGCCCAATAGCAATCAGCCCCAGCATTTT
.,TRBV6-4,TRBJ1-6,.,CASSAGTENSPLHF,TGTGCCAGCAGTGCCGGGACGGAGAATTCACCCCTCCACTTT
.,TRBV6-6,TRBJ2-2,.,CASTRGMGADGELFF,TGTGCCAGCACCCGAGGAATGGGGGCCGACGGGGAGCTGTTTTTT
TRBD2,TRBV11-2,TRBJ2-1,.,CASSLGSLAGVVYNEQFF,TGTGCCAGCAGCTTAGGATCACTAGCGGGAGTCGTCTACAATGAGCAGTTCTTC
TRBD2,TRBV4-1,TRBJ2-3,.,CASSQGTGTSELGTQYF,TGCGCCAGCAGCCAGGGTACCGGGACTAGCGAATTAGGTACGCAGTATTTT
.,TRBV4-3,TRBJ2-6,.,CASSQGLGGSGSGANVLTF,TGCGCCAGCAGCCAAGGACTAGGGGGCAGCGGCTCTGGGGCCAACGTCCTGACTTTC
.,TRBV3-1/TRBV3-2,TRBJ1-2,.,CASSPSGSYNYGYTF,TGTGCCAGCAGCCCGTCAGGGTCATATAACTATGGCTACACCTTC
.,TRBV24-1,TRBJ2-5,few,CATSDLQPGKETQYF,TGTGCCACCAGTGATTTGCAACCGGGTAAAGAGACCCAGTACTTC
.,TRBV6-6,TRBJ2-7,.,CASSYIAIGYEQYF,TGTGCCAGCAGTTACATAGCGATCGGGTACGAGCAGTACTTC
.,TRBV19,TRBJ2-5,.,CASSHVRGKETQYF,TGTGCCAGTAGCCACGTAAGGGGGAAAGAGACCCAGTACTTC
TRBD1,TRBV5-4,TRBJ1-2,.,CASSPDRMIYGYTF,TGTGCCAGCAGCCCGGACAGGATGATCTATGGCTACACCTTC
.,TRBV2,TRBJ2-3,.,CASSVGTDTQYF,TGTGCCAGCAGTGTAGGCACAGATACGCAGTATTTT
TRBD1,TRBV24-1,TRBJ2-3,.,CATSGTGTGGASTDTQYF,TGTGCCACCAGTGGTACCGGGACAGGGGGCGCGAGCACAGATACGCAGTATTTT
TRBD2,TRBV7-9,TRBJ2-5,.,CASSSGLEKQETQYF,TGTGCCAGCAGCTCCGGACTAGAGAAACAAGAGACCCAGTACTTC
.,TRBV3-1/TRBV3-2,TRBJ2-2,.,CASSQGFGDHNTGELFF,TGTGCCAGCAGCCAAGGGTTCGGGGACCATAACACCGGGGAGCTGTTTTTT
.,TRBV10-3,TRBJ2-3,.,CAISSGPTDTQYF,TGTGCCATCAGCTCGGGACCAACAGATACGCAGTATTTT
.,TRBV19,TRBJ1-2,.,CASSYRGNYGYTF,TGTGCCAGTAGTTACCGGGGGAACTATGGCTACACCTTC
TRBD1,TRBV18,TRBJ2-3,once,CASSTARDSSTDTQYF,TGTGCCAGCTCAACGGCTCGGGACAGCAGCACAGATACGCAGTATTTT
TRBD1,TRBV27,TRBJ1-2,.,CASRPWDRDGYTF,TGTGCCAGCAGACCCTGGGACAGGGACGGCTACACCTTC
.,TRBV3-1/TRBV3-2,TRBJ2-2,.,CASSPHSKTGELFF,TGTGCCAGCAGCCCACACTCCAAGACCGGGGAGCTGTTTTTT
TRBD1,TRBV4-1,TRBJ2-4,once,CASSQGILGQGPIAKNIQYF,TGCGCCAGCAGCCAAGGGATCTTGGGACAGGGCCCCATAGCCAAAAACATTCAGTACTTC
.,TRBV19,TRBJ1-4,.,CASSIGGDGGTNEKLFF,TGTGCCAGTAGTATCGGAGGGGATGGCGGGACTAATGAAAAACTGTTTTTT
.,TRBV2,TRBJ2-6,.,CASSERVSGANVLTF,TGTGCCAGCAGTGAGAGGGTTTCTGGGGCCAACGTCCTGACTTTC
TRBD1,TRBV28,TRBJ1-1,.,CASSLGDRDITEAFF,TGTGCCAGCAGTTTGGGGGACAGGGACATCACTGAAGCTTTCTTT
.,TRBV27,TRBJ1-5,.,CASSARLGGNQPQHF,TGTGCCAGCAGTGCGCGACTAGGGGGCAATCAGCCCCAGCATTTT
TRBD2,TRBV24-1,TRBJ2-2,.,CATSDGTSLFLDTGELFF,TGTGCCACATCGGACGGGACTAGCCTCTTTCTAGACACCGGGGAGCTGTTTTTT
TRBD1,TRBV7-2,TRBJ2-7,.,CASSSATGRYEQYF,TGTGCCAGCAGCTCCGCGACAGGGCGGTACGAGCAGTACTTC
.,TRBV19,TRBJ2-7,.,CASSDGGVDGSYEQYF,TGTGCCAGTAGTGACGGCGGGGTGGATGGCTCCTACGAGCAGTACTTC
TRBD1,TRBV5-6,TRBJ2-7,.,CASAYGDRSTYEQYF,TGTGCCAGCGCCTATGGGGACAGGTCCACGTACGAGCAGTACTTC
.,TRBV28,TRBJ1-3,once,CASIEFSGNTIYF,TGTGCCAGCATTGAATTCTCTGGAAACACCATATATTTT
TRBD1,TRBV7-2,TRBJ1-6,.,CASSLEPTGVNSPLHF,TGTGCCAGCAGCTTAGAACCGACAGGGGTTAATTCACCCCTCCACTTT
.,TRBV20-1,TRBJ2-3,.,CSASRAAASTDTQYF,TGCAGTGCTAGTCGGGCCGCCGCTAGCACAGATACGCAGTATTTT
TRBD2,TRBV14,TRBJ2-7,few,CASSRASGRGYEQYF,TGTGCCAGCAGCCGGGCTAGCGGGAGGGGTTACGAGCAGTACTTC
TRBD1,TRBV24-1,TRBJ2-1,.,CATSEYRGEQFF,TGTGCCACCAGTGAGTACAGGGGTGAGCAGTTCTTC
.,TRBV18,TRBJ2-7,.,CASSPLSGAPSSYEQYF,TGTGCCAGCTCACCACTTTCCGGGGCCCCCTCCTCCTACGAGCAGTACTTC
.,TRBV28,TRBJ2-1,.,CASSMTRSFNNEQFF,TGTGCCAGCAGTATGACCAGAAGTTTTAACAATGAGCAGTTCTTC
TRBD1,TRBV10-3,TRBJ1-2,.,CAISELDRGSGYTF,TGTGCCATCAGTGAGTTAGACAGGGGCAGTGGCTACACCTTC
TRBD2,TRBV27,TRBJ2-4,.,CASRTSGAKNIQYF,TGTGCCAGCAGGACTAGCGGGGCCAAAAACATTCAGTACTTC
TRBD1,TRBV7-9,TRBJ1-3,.,CATTRRRIGDRAGNTIYF,TGTGCCACTACGAGGCGGCGAATTGGGGACAGGGCTGGAAACACCATATATTTT
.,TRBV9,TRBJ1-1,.,CASSVGEQLGPEAFF,TGTGCCAGCAGCGTAGGTGAACAGCTAGGGCCTGAAGCTTTCTTT